One TCR beta chain is described in this entry. Its antigen is unknown. The sample originates from a study of T cell repertoires in ileal Crohn's disease. Study as a whole: Every patient was operated on for stricturing (roughly 61%) or penetrating (39%) complications. Whole-study results and caveats: Every patient over 26.8% clonality showed endoscopic recurrence. Mucosal expansions were suggested to be mainly CD8 T cells.

Time point: inflamed ileum from the surgical specimen. Trimming left V 1 base short and J 4 bases short, with 14 bases between. Per the germline V gene, CDR1 is KGHSH and CDR2 is LQKENI. The CDR3 is made up of 16 amino acids. Measured with immunoSEQ multiplex PCR; TCRdb has only the in-frame clones, and not every one. The sample lists about 16,000 clones, more than 85% occurring once. This chain joins TRBV18 and TRBJ1-5; D is perhaps TRBD1 (5 bases). This receptor was taken from an adult with Crohn's disease. Sample: ileal tissue. The CDR3 DNA sequence: TGTGCCAGCTCACCACGAACCCAGGGCTCTAATCAGCCCCAGCATTTT. It specifies CASSPRTQGSNQPQHF. The entire variable domain, with the rest obtained from reference TRBV18 and TRBJ1-5, is as follows: NAGVMQNPRHLVRRRGQEARLRCSPMKGHSHVYWYRQLPEEGLKFMVYLQKENIIDESGMPKERFSAEFPKEGPSILRIQQVVRGDSAAYFCASSPRTQGSNQPQHFGDGTRLSIL.